This TCR beta chain was captured in a study of OX40 agonist ivuxolimab in advanced cancers. This clone was detected only a few times. Trimming at V came to 6 bases and at J to 3 bases, leaving 2 bases not matched to a gene. Germline V gene sequence: CDR1 KGHSH, CDR2 LQKENI. This CDR3 is 13 amino acids long. The data were produced by immunoSEQ multiplex PCR, yet TCRdb's version contains in-frame clones alone and is incomplete. Among fewer than 35,000 clones listed, roughly 79% were seen once. The chain joins TRBV18 to TRBJ1-5; 7 nucleotides align to TRBD1. This clonotype originated in an adult with an advanced solid tumor such as melanoma, head and neck, liver or kidney cancer. Sequencing used CD4+ or CD8+ T cells sorted from blood, obtained in a trial of the OX40 agonist ivuxolimab. The CDR3: CASSQGDNQPQHF. DNA for the CDR3: TGTGCCAGCTCCCAGGGGGACAATCAGCCCCAGCATTTT.